This T cell receptor (beta chain) comes out of a study of cytomegalovirus exposure and HLA in healthy donors. Notes on the study in general: Three chains linked to CMV were shown in vitro to be specific for CMV antigens. TCR beta chains associated with HLA were, in a later analysis, more clonally expanded than equally common others.

PCR employed 60 Vbeta and 13 Jbeta primers. Profiled with immunoSEQ multiplex PCR; TCRdb holds only in-frame clones, not every one. With about 210,000 clones in the sample, the ten largest clones hold about 0.9%. There are 13 residues in the CDR3. CDR1 SEHNR and CDR2 FQNEAQ come from the germline V gene (reference sequence). Trimming cost V 5 bases and J 5 bases, with 13 bases left between them. Remarks on this clone: What it binds is unknown.

The V gene is TRBV7-9, the J gene TRBJ2-7; tentatively, D is TRBD2 (5 bases). The source is a young woman in good health and CMV-seropositive. The sequenced material came from PBMCs. CDR3 sequence (DNA): TGTGCCAGCAGCCAAGCCTCCGGGAACGAGCAGTACTTC. Translating gives CASSQASGNEQYF.